What follows is one T cell receptor beta chain and its context. These data come from a study of cytomegalovirus exposure and HLA in healthy donors. This table comes from immunoSEQ multiplex PCR, and its TCRdb copy is limited to in-frame clones, with some not included. Among 66,000 or so clones listed, around 97% were seen once. J was trimmed by 4 bases and V by 3 bases; bases with no gene match: 5. The germline CDR1 and CDR2 sequences are GTSNPN and SVGIG (reference sequence). The CDR3 has 14 residues. Separate from the approximately 600-subject first cohort was the approximately 120-subject validation cohort, to which the donors belonged.

The V and J genes are TRBV30 and TRBJ2-7; 11 bases line up with TRBD1. Sequenced material: PBMCs. This receptor was obtained from a young woman in good health and CMV-seropositive. CDR3 protein: CAWRVDRGPYEQYF. The CDR3 region has the DNA TGTGCCTGGAGGGTGGACAGGGGGCCTTACGAGCAGTACTTC. Drawing the rest from reference TRBV30 and TRBJ2-7, the complete variable domain is SQTIHQWPATLVQPVGSPLSLECTVEGTSNPNLYWYRQAAGRGLQLLFYSVGIGQISSEVPQNLSASRPQDRQFILSSKKLLLSDSGFYLCAWRVDRGPYEQYFGPGTRLTVT.